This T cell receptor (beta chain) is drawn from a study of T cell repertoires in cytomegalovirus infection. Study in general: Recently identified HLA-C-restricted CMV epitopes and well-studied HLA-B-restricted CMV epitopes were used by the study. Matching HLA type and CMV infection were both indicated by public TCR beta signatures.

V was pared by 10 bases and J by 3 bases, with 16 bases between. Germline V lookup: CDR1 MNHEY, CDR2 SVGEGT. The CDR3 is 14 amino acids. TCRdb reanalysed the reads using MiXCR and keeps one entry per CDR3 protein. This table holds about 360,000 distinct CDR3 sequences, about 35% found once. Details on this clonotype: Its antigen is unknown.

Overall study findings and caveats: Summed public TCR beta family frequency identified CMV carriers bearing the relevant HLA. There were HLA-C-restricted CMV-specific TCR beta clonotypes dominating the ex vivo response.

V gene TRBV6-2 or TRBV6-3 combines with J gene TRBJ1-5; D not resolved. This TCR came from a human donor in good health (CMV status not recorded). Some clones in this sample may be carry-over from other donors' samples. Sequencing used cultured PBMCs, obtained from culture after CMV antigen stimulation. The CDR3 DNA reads TGTGCCACCAGATACGTGGGAGTCAATCAGCCCCAGCATTTT. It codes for CATRYVGVNQPQHF.